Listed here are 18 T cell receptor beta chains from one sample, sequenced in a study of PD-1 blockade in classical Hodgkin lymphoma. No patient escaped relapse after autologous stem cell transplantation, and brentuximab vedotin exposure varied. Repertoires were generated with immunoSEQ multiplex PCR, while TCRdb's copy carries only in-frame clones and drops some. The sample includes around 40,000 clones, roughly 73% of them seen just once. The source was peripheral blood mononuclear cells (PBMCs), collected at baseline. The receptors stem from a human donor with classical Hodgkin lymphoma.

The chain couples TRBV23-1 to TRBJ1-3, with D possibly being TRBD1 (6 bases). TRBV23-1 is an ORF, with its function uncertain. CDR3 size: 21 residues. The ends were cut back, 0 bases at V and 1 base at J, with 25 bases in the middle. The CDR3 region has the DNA TGCGCCAGCAGTCAATCATTTGGGGGGAATGACAGGCCGCAGTCTGGAAACACCATATATTTT. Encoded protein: CASSQSFGGNDRPQSGNTIYF.

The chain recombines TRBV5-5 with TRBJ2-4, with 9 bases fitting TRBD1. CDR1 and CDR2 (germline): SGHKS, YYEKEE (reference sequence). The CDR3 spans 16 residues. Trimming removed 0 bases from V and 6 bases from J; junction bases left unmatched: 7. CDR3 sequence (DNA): TGTGCCAGCAGCTTGGACAGGGGGCTGGTCACAAACATTCAGTACTTC. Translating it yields CASSLDRGLVTNIQYF.

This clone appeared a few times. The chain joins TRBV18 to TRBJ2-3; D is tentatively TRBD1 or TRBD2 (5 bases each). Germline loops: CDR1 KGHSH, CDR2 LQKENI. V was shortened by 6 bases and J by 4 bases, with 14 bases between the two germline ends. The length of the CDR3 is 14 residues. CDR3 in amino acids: CASSFPGPPDTQYF. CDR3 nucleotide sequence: TGTGCCAGCTCTTTCCCGGGGCCCCCAGATACGCAGTATTTT. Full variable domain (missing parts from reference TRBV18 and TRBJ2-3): NAGVMQNPRHLVRRRGQEARLRCSPMKGHSHVYWYRQLPEEGLKFMVYLQKENIIDESGMPKERFSAEFPKEGPSILRIQQVVRGDSAAYFCASSFPGPPDTQYFGPGTRLTVL.

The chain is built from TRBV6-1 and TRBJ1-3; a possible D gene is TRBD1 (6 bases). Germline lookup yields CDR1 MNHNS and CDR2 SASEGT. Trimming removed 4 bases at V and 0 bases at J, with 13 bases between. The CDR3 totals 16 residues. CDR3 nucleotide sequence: TGTGCCAGCAGTGCGGTGCAGGGGAGCTCTGGAAACACCATATATTTT. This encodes CASSAVQGSSGNTIYF.

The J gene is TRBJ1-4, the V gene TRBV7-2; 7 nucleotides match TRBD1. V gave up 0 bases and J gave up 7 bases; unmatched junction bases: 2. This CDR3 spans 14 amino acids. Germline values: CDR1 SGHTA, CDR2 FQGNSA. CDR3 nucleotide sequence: TGTGCCAGCAGCTTAGCAGGGGGCGGTGAAAAACTGTTTTTT. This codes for CASSLAGGGEKLFF.

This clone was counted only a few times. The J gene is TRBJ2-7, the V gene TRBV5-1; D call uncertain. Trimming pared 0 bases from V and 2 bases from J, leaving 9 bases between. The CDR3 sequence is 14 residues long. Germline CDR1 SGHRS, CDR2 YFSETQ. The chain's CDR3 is CASSLALGPYEQYF. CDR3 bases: TGCGCCAGCAGCTTGGCGCTGGGCCCCTACGAGCAGTACTTC. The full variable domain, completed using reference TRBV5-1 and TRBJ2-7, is KAGVTQTPRYLIKTRGQQVTLSCSPISGHRSVSWYQQTPGQGLQFLFEYFSETQRNKGNFPGRFSGRQFSNSRSEMNVSTLELGDSALYLCASSLALGPYEQYFGPGTRLTVT.

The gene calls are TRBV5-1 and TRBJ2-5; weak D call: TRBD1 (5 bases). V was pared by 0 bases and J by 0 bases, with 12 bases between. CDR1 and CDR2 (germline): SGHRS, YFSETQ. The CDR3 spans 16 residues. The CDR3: CASSLGVSGYQETQYF. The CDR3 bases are TGCGCCAGCAGCTTGGGAGTCTCAGGGTACCAAGAGACCCAGTACTTC.

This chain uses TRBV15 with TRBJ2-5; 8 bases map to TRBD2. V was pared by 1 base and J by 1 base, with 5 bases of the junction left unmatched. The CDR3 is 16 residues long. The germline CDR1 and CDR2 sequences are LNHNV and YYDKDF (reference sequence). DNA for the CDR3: TGTGCCACCAGCAGAGGGGCTAGCGGGCTCCAAGAGACCCAGTACTTC. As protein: CATSRGASGLQETQYF.

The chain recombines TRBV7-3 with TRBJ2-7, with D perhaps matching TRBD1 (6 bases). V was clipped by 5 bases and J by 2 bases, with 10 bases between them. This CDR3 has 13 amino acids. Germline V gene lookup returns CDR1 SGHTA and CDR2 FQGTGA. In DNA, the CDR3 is TGTGCCAGCAGCCGGACAGTTACCTACGAGCAGTACTTC. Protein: CASSRTVTYEQYF. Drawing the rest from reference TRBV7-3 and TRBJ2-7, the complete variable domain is GAGVSQTPSNKVTEKGKYVELRCDPISGHTALYWYRQSLGQGPEFLIYFQGTGAADDSGLPNDRFFAVRPEGSVSTLKIQRTERGDSAVYLCASSRTVTYEQYFGPGTRLTVT.

The CDR3 region has the DNA TGCGCCAGCAGTGAACGGGGTGGGGGCACTGAAGCTTTCTTT. Protein product: CASSERGGGTEAFF. V usage is TRBV10-2 and J usage is TRBJ1-1, with D tentatively TRBD1 (5 bases). The V gene's germline CDR1 is WSHSY and CDR2 SAAADI. Trimming stripped 3 bases from V and 4 bases from J, with 12 bases between. This CDR3 is 14 amino acids long.

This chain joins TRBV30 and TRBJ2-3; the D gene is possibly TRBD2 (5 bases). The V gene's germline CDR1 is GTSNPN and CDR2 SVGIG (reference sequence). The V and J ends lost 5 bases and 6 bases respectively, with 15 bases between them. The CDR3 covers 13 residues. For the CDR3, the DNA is TGTGCCTGGGCCCGGAGCTGGGAGGATACGCAGTATTTT. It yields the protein CAWARSWEDTQYF.

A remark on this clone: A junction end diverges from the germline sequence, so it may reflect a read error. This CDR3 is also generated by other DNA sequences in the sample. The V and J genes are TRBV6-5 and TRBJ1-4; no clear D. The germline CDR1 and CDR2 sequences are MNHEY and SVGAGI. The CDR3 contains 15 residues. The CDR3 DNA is TGTGCCAGCAGTTACTCGAGACGGTTGAATGAAAAGCTGTTTTTT. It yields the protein CASSYSRRLNEKLFF.

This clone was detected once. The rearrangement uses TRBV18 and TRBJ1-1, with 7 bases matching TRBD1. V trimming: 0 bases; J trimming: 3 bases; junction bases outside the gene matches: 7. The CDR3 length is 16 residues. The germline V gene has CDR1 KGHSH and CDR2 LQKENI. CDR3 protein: CASSPPSGGDHTEAFF. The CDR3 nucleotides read TGTGCCAGCTCACCACCGTCAGGGGGGGATCACACTGAAGCTTTCTTT.

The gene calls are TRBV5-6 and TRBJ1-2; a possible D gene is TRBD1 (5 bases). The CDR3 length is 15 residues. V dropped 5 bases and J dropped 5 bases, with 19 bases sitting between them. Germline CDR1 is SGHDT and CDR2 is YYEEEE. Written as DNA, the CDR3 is TGTGCCAGCAGTGTTAGGGGACCCCGGGCTTATGGCTACACCTTC. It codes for CASSVRGPRAYGYTF. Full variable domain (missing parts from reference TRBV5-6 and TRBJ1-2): DAGVTQSPTHLIKTRGQQVTLRCSPKSGHDTVSWYQQALGQGPQFIFQYYEEEERQRGNFPDRFSGHQFPNYSSELNVNALLLGDSALYLCASSVRGPRAYGYTFGSGTRLTVV.

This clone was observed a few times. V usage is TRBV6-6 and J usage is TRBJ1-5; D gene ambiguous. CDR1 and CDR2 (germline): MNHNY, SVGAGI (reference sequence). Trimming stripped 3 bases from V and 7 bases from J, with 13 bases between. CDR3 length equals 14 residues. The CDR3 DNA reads TGTGCCAGCAGTTATATAATGTCGGGACAGCCCCAGCATTTT. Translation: CASSYIMSGQPQHF.

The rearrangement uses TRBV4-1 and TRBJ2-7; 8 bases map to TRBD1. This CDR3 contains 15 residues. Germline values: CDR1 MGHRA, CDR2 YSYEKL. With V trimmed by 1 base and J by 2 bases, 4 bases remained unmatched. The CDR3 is CASSQATGAAYEQYF. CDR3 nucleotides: TGCGCCAGCAGCCAAGCGACAGGGGCGGCCTACGAGCAGTACTTC.

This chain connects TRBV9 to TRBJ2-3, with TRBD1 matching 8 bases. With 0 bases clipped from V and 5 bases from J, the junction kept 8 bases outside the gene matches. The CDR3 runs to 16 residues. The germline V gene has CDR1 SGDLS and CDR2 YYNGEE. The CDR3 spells CASSVEGTGSEDTQYF. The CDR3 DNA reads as TGTGCCAGCAGCGTAGAGGGGACAGGATCTGAAGATACGCAGTATTTT.

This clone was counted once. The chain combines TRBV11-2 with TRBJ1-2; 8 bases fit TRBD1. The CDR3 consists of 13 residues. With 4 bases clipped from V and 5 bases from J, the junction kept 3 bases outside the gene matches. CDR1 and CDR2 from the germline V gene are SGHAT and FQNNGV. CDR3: CASSSDREYGYTF. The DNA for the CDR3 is TGTGCCAGCAGCTCGGACAGGGAGTATGGCTACACCTTC.